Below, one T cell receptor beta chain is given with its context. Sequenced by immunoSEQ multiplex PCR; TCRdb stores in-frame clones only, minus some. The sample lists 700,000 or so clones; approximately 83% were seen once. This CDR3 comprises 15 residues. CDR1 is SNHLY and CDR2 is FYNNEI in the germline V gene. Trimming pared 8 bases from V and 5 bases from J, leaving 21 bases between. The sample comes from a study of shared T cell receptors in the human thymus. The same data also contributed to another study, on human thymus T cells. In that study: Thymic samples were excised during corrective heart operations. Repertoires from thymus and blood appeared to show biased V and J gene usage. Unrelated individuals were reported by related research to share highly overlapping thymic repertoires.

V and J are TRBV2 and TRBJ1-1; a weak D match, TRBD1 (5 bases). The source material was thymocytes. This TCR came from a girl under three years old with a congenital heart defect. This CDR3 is CASLRGGALGTEAFF. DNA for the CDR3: TGTGCCAGCCTGAGAGGAGGGGCTTTGGGAACTGAAGCTTTCTTT. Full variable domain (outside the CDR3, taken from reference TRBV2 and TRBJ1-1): EPEVTQTPSHQVTQMGQEVILRCVPISNHLYFYWYRQILGQKVEFLVSFYNNEISEKSEIFDDQFSVERPDGSNFTLKIRSTKLEDSAMYFCASLRGGALGTEAFFGQGTRLTVV.